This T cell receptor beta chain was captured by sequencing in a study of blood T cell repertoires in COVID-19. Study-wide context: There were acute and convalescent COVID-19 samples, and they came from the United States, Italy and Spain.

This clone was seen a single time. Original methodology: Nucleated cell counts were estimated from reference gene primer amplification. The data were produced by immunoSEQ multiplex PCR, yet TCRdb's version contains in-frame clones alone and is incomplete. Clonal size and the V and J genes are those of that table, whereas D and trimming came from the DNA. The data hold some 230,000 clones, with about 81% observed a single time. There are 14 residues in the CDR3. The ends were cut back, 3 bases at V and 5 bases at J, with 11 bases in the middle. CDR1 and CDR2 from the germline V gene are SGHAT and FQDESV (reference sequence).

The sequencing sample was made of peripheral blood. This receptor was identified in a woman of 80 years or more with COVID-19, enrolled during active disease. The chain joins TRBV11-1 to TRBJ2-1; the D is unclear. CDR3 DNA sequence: TGTGCCAGCAGCTTGCAAACGAGGAACAATGAGCAGTTCTTC. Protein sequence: CASSLQTRNNEQFF.